This T cell receptor (beta chain) was sequenced during a study of blood T cell repertoires in COVID-19. Germline CDR1 SGHTA, CDR2 FQGNSA. The length of the CDR3 is 15 residues. The method was immunoSEQ multiplex PCR; TCRdb's version includes in-frame clones alone and lacks a portion of them. The sample yields some 350,000 clones, over 70% seen once. On this clone itself: The junction differs from germline at one of its ends, possibly a read error.

The sample taken for sequencing was peripheral blood. The J gene is TRBJ1-1, the V gene TRBV7-2; 8 positions agree with TRBD1. This clonotype was sampled from a man aged 25 to 45 with active or convalescent COVID-19. CDR3 DNA sequence: TGTGCCAGCAGCCCCTGGACAGGGAGGAACGCTGAAGCTTTCTTT. The encoded protein is CASSPWTGRNAEAFF.